This T cell receptor (beta chain) is drawn from a study of early stage breast cancer tumors. TCRdb's table, derived via immunoSEQ multiplex PCR, lists solely in-frame clones and lacks some. The data show about 53,000 clones, with 90% to 95% seen just once and 5% held by the top ten. With regard to this clone: The antigen remains undetermined.

Trimming removed 0 bases from V and 4 bases from J, with 7 bases in between. CDR1 is SGHDT and CDR2 is YYEEEE in the germline V gene. The length of the CDR3 is 14 residues. Overall study findings and caveats: Most shared enriched TCRB sequences were commonly generated ones. Tumors had about 2.3-fold higher T cell density than normal breast.

The sample comprised blood. This TCR came from a person aged 65-85 years with breast cancer. The J gene is TRBJ1-4, the V gene TRBV5-6; D is undetermined. The CDR3 sequence: CASSLGGRNEKLFF. CDR3 in DNA: TGTGCCAGCAGCTTGGGTGGGCGTAATGAAAAACTGTTTTTT. Filled out from reference TRBV5-6 and TRBJ1-4, the complete variable domain reads DAGVTQSPTHLIKTRGQQVTLRCSPKSGHDTVSWYQQALGQGPQFIFQYYEEEERQRGNFPDRFSGHQFPNYSSELNVNALLLGDSALYLCASSLGGRNEKLFFGSGTQLSVL.